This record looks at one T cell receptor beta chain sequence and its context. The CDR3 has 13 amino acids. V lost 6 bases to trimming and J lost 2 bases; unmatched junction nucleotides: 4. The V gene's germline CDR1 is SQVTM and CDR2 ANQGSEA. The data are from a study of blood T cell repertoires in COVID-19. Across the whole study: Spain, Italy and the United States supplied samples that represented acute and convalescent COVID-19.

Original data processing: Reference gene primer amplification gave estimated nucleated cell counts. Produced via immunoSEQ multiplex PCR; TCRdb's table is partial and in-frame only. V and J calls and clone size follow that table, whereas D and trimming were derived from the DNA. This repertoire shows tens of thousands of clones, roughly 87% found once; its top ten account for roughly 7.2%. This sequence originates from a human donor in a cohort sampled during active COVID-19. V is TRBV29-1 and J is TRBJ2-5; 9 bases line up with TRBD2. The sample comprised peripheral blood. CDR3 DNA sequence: TGCAGCGTGAGAACTAGCGGGCAAGAGACCCAGTACTTC. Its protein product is CSVRTSGQETQYF.